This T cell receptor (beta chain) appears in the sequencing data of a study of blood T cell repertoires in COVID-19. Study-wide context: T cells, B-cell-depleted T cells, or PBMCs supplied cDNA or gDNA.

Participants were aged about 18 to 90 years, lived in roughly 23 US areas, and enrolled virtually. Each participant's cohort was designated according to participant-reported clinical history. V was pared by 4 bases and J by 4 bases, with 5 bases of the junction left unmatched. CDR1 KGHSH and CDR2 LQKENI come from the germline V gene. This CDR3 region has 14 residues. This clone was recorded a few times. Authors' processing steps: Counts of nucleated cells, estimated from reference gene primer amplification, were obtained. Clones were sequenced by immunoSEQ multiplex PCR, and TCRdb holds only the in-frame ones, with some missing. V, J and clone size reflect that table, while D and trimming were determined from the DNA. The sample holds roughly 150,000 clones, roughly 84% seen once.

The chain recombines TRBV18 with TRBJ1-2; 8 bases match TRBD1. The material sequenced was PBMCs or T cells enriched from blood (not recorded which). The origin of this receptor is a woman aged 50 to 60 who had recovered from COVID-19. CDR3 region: CASSLGQAVYGYTF. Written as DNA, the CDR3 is TGTGCCAGCTCACTGGGACAGGCTGTCTATGGCTACACCTTC.